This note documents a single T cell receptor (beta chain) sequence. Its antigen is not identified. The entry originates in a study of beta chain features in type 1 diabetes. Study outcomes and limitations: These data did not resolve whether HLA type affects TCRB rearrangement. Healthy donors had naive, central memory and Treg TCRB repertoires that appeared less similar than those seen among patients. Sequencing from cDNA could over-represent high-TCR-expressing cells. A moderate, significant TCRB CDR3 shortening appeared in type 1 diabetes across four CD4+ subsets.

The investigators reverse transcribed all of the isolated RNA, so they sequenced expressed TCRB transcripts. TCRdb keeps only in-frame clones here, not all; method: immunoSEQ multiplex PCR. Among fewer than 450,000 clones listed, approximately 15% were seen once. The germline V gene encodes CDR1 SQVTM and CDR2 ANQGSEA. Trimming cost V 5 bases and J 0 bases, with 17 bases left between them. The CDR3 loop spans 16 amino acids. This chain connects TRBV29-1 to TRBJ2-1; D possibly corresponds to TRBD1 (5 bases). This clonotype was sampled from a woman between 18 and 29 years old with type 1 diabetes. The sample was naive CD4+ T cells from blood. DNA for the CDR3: TGCAGCGTTCTACTACGACAGCCCAGCTCCTACAATGAGCAGTTCTTC. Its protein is CSVLLRQPSSYNEQFF.